These 14 T cell receptor beta chains came from one sample sequenced in a study of brain T cells in children with intractable seizures. The assay was immunoSEQ multiplex PCR, and TCRdb's table has in-frame clones only and misses some. Here the sample spans roughly 80,000 clones, 90% to 95% being singletons. This specimen consisted of peripheral blood, obtained at surgery. The receptors were gathered from a boy in the first two years of life with tuberous sclerosis and intractable seizures.

This clone was seen only a few times. The rearrangement links TRBV6-6 to TRBJ1-5; 10 bases are shared with TRBD1. The CDR3 loop spans 17 amino acids. CDR1 and CDR2 from the germline V gene are MNHNY and SVGAGI (reference sequence). Trimming cost V 5 bases and J 4 bases; bases outside gene matches: 11. The CDR3 here is CASSRGQGWGGNQPQHF. The CDR3, as DNA: TGTGCCAGCAGTCGGGGACAGGGGTGGGGAGGGAATCAGCCCCAGCATTTT.

The chain links TRBV30 to TRBJ1-5; D is undetermined. V shed 2 bases and J shed 1 base, with 6 bases lying between them. The CDR3 covers 13 residues. Germline V gives CDR1 GTSNPN, CDR2 SVGIG (reference sequence). Here the CDR3 DNA reads TGTGCCTGGAGTCCCTACAGCAATCAGCCCCAGCATTTT. Its translation is CAWSPYSNQPQHF.

This CDR3 reads CAWSISGNTIYF. Here the CDR3 DNA reads TGTGCCTGGAGTATCTCTGGAAACACCATATATTTT. The chain is built from TRBV30 and TRBJ1-3; D is undetermined. The germline V gene has CDR1 GTSNPN and CDR2 SVGIG (reference sequence). The CDR3 spans 12 residues. V shed 2 bases and J shed 0 bases, with 2 bases lying between them.

This rearrangement joins TRBV18 to TRBJ2-1, with D perhaps TRBD2 (7 bases). There are 17 residues in the CDR3. CDR1 and CDR2 (germline): KGHSH, LQKENI. V was cut by 6 bases and J by 0 bases, with 18 bases left in between. The CDR3 here is CASSPVGGPFSYNEQFF. The CDR3 bases are TGTGCCAGCTCCCCGGTCGGGGGGCCCTTCTCCTACAATGAGCAGTTCTTC.

V usage is TRBV19 and J usage is TRBJ1-5; D unresolved. Germline V CDR1 and CDR2: LNHDA, SQIVND (reference sequence). The CDR3 length is 14 residues. V lost 5 bases, J lost 2 bases, and 10 bases lay in between. This CDR3 is CASSFVRGNQPQHF. The CDR3, as DNA: TGTGCCAGTAGTTTCGTACGGGGCAATCAGCCCCAGCATTTT.

V and J are TRBV2 and TRBJ2-1; either TRBD1 or TRBD2 may supply D (5 bases each). Trimming took off 8 bases at V and 4 bases at J, with 15 bases between the two ends. The CDR3 is 14 residues long. Germline V CDR1 and CDR2: SNHLY, FYNNEI. The CDR3 sequence: CASGPGTTYNEQFF. Written as DNA, the CDR3 is TGTGCCAGCGGCCCAGGGACGACGTACAATGAGCAGTTCTTC. The full variable domain, its missing parts supplied by reference TRBV2 and TRBJ2-1, is EPEVTQTPSHQVTQMGQEVILRCVPISNHLYFYWYRQILGQKVEFLVSFYNNEISEKSEIFDDQFSVERPDGSNFTLKIRSTKLEDSAMYFCASGPGTTYNEQFFGPGTRLTVL.

The chain has TRBV28 and TRBJ2-1, with no clear D. The germline V gene has CDR1 MDHEN and CDR2 SYDVKM. CDR3 length: 12 residues. V was shortened by 4 bases and J by 7 bases, with 8 bases between the two germline ends. The CDR3 loop is CASSWTGNEQFF. Here the CDR3 DNA reads TGTGCCAGCAGTTGGACCGGGAATGAGCAGTTCTTC.

This clone showed up just a few times. This CDR3 reads CASSFRGNTIYF. CDR3 nucleotide sequence: TGTGCCAGCAGTTTTAGGGGAAACACCATATATTTT. The chain joins TRBV28 to TRBJ1-3; D call uncertain. The CDR3 spans 12 residues. Trimming pared 3 bases from V and 4 bases from J, leaving 4 bases between. CDR1 and CDR2 (germline): MDHEN, SYDVKM.

The gene calls are TRBV15 and TRBJ2-7; 8 nucleotides line up with TRBD1. Losses at the gene ends were 5 bases for V and 4 bases for J; bases not matched to a gene: 7. From germline, CDR1 is LNHNV and CDR2 YYDKDF (reference sequence). The CDR3 runs 14 residues. CDR3 sequence: CATSGRQGTYEQYF. The CDR3 coding sequence is TGTGCCACCAGCGGGCGACAGGGGACTTACGAGCAGTACTTC.

The gene calls are TRBV3-1 (or the pseudogene TRBV3-2) and TRBJ2-3; TRBD1 matches at 8 bases. Germline CDR1 and CDR2: LGHDT and YNNKEL (reference sequence). The CDR3 is 17 residues long. The ends lost 1 base at V and 3 bases at J; junction bases unmatched: 9. The CDR3 here is CASSQVTTGGSTDTQYF. The DNA of the CDR3 is TGTGCCAGCAGCCAAGTCACTACAGGGGGAAGTACAGATACGCAGTATTTT.

J is TRBJ2-7 and V is TRBV12-3 or TRBV12-4, with D uncertain. The CDR3 sequence is 13 residues long. The V gene lost 2 bases and the J gene lost 4 bases, with 9 bases spanning the gap. CDR3 bases: TGTGCCAGCAGTTTATTAGAAGGATACGAGCAGTACTTC. This sequence encodes CASSLLEGYEQYF.

This clone was detected only once. The rearrangement joins TRBV30 to TRBJ1-1, with 9 positions matching TRBD1. The CDR3 totals 11 residues. In germline, CDR1 is GTSNPN, CDR2 SVGIG (reference sequence). The ends lost 0 bases at V and 11 bases at J; junction bases unmatched: 1. The CDR3 loop reads CAWSVGQGAFF. The DNA of the CDR3 is TGTGCCTGGAGTGTAGGACAGGGGGCTTTCTTT.

This rearrangement joins TRBV11-3 to TRBJ2-2; D gene ambiguous. The V and J ends lost 6 bases and 3 bases respectively, with 5 bases between them. The CDR3 loop spans 12 amino acids. Per germline, CDR1 SGHNT and CDR2 YENEEA. CDR3 in amino acids: CASRADTGELFF. The CDR3 DNA is TGTGCCAGCAGGGCGGACACCGGGGAGCTGTTTTTT.

The chain uses TRBV6-5 and TRBJ2-7; D possibly corresponds to TRBD1 (5 bases). V was trimmed by 0 bases and J by 2 bases, leaving 8 bases between them. Germline CDR1 is MNHEY and CDR2 is SVGAGI. This CDR3 contains 14 residues. CDR3 in DNA: TGTGCCAGCAGTTACTCGATAGGGGCCTACGAGCAGTACTTC. It translates to CASSYSIGAYEQYF.